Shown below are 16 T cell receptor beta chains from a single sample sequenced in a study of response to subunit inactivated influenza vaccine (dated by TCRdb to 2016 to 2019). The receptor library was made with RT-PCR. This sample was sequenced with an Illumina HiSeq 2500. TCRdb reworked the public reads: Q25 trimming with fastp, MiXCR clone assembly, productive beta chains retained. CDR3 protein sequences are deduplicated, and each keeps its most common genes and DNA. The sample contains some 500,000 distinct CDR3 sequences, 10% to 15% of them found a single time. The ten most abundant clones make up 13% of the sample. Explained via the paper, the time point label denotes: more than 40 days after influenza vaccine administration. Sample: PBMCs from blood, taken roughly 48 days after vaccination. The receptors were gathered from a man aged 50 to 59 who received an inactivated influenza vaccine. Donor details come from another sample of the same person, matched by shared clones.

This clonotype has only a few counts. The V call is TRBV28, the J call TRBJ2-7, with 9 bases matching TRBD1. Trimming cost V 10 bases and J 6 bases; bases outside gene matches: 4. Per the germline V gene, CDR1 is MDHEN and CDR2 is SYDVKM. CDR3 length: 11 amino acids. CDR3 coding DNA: TGTGCCACACACAGGGGGCTCGAGCAGTACTTC. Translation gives CATHRGLEQYF.

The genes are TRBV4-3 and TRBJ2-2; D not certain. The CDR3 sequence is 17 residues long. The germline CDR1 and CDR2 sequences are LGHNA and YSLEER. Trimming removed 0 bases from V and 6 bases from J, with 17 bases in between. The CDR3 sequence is CASSQDVTPAWAGELFF. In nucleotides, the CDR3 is TGCGCCAGCAGCCAAGATGTGACGCCTGCTTGGGCCGGGGAGCTGTTTTTT.

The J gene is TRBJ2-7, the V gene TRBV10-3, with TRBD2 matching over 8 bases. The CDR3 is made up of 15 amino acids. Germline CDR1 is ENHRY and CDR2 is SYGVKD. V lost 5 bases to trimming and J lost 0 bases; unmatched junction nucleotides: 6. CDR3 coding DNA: TGTGCCATCAGTTCCTGGACTAGCCGCTCCTACGAGCAGTACTTC. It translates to CAISSWTSRSYEQYF.

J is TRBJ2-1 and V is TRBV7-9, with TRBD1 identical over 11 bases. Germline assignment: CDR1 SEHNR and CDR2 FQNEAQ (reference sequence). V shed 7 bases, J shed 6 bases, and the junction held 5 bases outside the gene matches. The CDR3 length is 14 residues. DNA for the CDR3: TGTGCCAGCATTGGACAGGGGGCTTTCAATGAGCAGTTCTTC. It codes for CASIGQGAFNEQFF.

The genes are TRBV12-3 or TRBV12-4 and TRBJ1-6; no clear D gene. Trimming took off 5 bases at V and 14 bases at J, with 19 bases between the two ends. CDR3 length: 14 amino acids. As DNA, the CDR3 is TGTGCCAGCAGTAACGAGGGCGTTCTTAAGACCCTCCACTTT. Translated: CASSNEGVLKTLHF.

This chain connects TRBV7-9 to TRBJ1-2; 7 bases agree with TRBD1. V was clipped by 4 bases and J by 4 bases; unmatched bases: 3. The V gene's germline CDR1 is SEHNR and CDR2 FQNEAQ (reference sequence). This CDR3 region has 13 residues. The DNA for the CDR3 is TGTGCCAGCAGCTCAGGGGGAGGCTATGGCTACACCTTC. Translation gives CASSSGGGYGYTF.

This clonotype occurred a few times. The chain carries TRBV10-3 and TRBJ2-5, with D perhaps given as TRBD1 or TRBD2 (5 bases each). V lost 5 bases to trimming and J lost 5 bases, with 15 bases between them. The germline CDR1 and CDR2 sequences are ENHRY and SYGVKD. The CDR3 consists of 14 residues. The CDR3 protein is CAISPGPGSETQYF. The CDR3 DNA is TGTGCCATCAGTCCGGGACCCGGGTCCGAGACCCAGTACTTC.

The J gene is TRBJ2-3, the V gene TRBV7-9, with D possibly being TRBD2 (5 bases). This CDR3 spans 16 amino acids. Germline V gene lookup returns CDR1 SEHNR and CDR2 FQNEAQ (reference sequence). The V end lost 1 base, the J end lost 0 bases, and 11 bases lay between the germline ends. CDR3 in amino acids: CASSLDGGPSTDTQYF. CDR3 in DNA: TGTGCCAGCAGCTTAGACGGCGGGCCAAGCACAGATACGCAGTATTTT.

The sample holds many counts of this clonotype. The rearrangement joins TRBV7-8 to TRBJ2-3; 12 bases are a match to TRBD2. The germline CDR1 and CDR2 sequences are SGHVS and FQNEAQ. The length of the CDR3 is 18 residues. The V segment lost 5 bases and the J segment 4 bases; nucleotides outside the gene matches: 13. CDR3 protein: CASSGRILAGGGADTQYF. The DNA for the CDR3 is TGTGCCAGCAGCGGCCGTATCCTAGCGGGAGGGGGGGCAGATACGCAGTATTTT.

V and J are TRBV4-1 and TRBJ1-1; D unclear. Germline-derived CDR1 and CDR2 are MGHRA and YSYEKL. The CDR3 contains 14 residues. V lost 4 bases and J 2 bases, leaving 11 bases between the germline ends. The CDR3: CASSLRTANTEAFF. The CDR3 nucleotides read TGCGCCAGCAGCCTACGGACGGCCAACACTGAAGCTTTCTTT.

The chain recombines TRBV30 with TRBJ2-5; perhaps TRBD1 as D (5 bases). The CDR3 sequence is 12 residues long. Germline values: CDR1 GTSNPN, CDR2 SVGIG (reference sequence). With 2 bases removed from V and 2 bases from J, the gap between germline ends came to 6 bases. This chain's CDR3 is CAWSSGQETQYF. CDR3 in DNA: TGTGCCTGGAGTTCAGGGCAAGAGACCCAGTACTTC.

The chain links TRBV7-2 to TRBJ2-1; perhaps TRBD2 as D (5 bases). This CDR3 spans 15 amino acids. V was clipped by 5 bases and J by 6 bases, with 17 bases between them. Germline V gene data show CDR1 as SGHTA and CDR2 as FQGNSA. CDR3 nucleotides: TGTGCCAGCAGCCAGCGGTCGGGCGGGCCCAATGAGCAGTTCTTC. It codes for CASSQRSGGPNEQFF. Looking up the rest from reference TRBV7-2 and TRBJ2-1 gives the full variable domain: GAGVSQSPSNKVTEKGKDVELRCDPISGHTALYWYRQSLGQGLEFLIYFQGNSAPDKSGLPSDRFSAERTGGSVSTLTIQRTQQEDSAVYLCASSQRSGGPNEQFFGPGTRLTVL.

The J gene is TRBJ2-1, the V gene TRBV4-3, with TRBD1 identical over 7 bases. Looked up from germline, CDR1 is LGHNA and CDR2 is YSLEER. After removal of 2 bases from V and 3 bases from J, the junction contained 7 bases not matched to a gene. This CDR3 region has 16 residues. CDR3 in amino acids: CASSQRGTVHYNEQFF. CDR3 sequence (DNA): TGCGCCAGCAGCCAACGAGGGACAGTCCACTACAATGAGCAGTTCTTC.

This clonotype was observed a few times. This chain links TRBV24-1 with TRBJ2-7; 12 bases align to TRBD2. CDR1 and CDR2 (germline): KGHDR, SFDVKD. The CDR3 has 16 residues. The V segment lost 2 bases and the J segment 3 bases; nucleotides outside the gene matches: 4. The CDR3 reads CATSDSRTSGNYEQYF. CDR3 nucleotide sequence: TGTGCCACCAGTGATTCCCGGACTAGCGGGAACTACGAGCAGTACTTC.

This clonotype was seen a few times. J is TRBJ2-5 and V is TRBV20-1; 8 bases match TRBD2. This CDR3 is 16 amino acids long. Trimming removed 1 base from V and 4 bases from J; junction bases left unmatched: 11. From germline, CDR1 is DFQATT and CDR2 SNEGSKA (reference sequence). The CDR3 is CSARAASGPGPETQYF. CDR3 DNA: TGCAGTGCTAGAGCAGCTAGCGGGCCTGGCCCAGAGACCCAGTACTTC.

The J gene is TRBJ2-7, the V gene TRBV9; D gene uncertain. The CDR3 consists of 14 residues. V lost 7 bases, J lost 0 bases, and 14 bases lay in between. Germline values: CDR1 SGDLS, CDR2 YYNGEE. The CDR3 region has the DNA TGTGCCAGCGGACGGGCAGGTGACTCCTACGAGCAGTACTTC. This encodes CASGRAGDSYEQYF.